The table lists the clone carrying this T cell receptor beta chain with a few counts. No antigen is known for it. Subsets obtained from CD4+ cells comprised CD45RA+ naive and CD45RA-negative memory cells. The record originates from a study of shared clonotypes between healthy human individuals. Across the whole study: Per donor, CD8 memory used one plate, CD8 naive used two, CD4 memory used three and CD4 naive used three.

Findings and limits, study-wide: The generation probabilities recorded for non-shared clonotypes fell below those of clonotypes shared by all four donors.

Assay used: immunoSEQ multiplex PCR; TCRdb lists only in-frame clones, some missing. Seen here are millions of clones, around nine tenths observed once, and the top ten hold around 0.14%. This receptor was obtained from a man aged 18-30 years in good health. The specimen sequenced was naive CD4+ T cells sorted from blood. Subset indicated: CD45RA+ positively selected.

The CDR3 region has the DNA TGTGCCATCGGGGCCTTGACAGTCTATGGCTACACCTTC. It encodes CAIGALTVYGYTF. V gene TRBV10-3 combines with J gene TRBJ1-2, with D perhaps matching TRBD1 (5 bases). The germline V and J ends were trimmed by 8 bases and 4 bases, with 14 bases remaining between them. This CDR3 contains 13 residues. CDR1 and CDR2 (germline): ENHRY, SYGVKD.